The present T cell receptor (beta chain) was sequenced within a study of T-cell memory formation after mild COVID-19. A few counts support this clonotype. V lost 2 bases to trimming and J lost 5 bases; unmatched junction nucleotides: 4. The CDR3 spans 14 residues. Germline V gene data show CDR1 as MNHNY and CDR2 as SVGAGI (reference sequence). TCRdb re-analysed the 5' RACE reads in MiXCR, keeping a single row per CDR3 protein. The sample includes about 260,000 distinct CDR3 sequences, around 15% of them seen just once. The TCR comes from a man aged 18 to 30 who had mild COVID-19 (a few samples of this study predate the infection). Cell type and time point are not known. The chain combines TRBV6-6 with TRBJ2-5, with 8 bases that match TRBD2. The sample consisted of PBMCs or a T cell subset sorted from them (not recorded which). The DNA of the CDR3 is TGTGCCAGCAGTTACCGCGGGGGGAGGGAGACCCAGTACTTC. This gives the protein CASSYRGGRETQYF.